This entry describes one T cell receptor beta chain. The data belong to a study of PD-L1 blockade in urothelial cancer. At the level of the study: Blood analysis was done at 3 weeks (second dose) and 6 weeks after treatment began. Specimens of blood held a median count of 141,255 T cells.

Time point in this sample: pretreatment peripheral blood. Clones were sequenced by immunoSEQ multiplex PCR, and TCRdb holds only the in-frame ones, with some missing. Of approximately 79,000 clones in the sample, 70% to 90% were seen once. This TCR was sampled from a man aged 35 to 55 with urothelial cancer. The material was PBMCs, obtained around atezolizumab (anti-PD-L1) treatment.

The CDR3 loop reads CASSELGPTNEKLFF. CDR3 coding DNA: TGTGCCAGCAGTGAACTGGGGCCGACTAATGAAAAACTGTTTTTT. The V call is TRBV6-1, the J call TRBJ1-4; maybe TRBD1 (5 bases). Germline V gene data show CDR1 as MNHNS and CDR2 as SASEGT. The length of the CDR3 is 15 residues. Trimming removed 2 bases at V and 2 bases at J, with 9 bases between.